This note documents a single T cell receptor beta chain sequence. The table lists this clonotype with a few counts. The clone's antigen remains unknown. No per-base quality is available; no much larger clone lies one base away. Sequencing used an Illumina NovaSeq 6000. TCRalpha and TCRbeta cDNA libraries were constructed by 5'RACE with constant-segment primers, with sample barcodes and unique molecular identifiers being introduced. RNA was extracted from every sample with Trizol reagent. The libraries were amplified in two PCR steps, and the second step added a second sample barcode and Illumina TruSeq adapters. The libraries were sequenced on an Illumina NovaSeq using 2 x 150 bp paired-end reads. The study's processing was this. Reads were demultiplexed and collapsed into UMI-guided consensus sequences with migec v1.2.7. With mixcr v2.1.11, UMI consensuses were aligned to TRA and TRB V and J templates and assembled into clonotypes. A clonotype was counted as expanded or contracted only when both edgeR and NoisET called the clonotype significant, with the noise models trained on biological replicates. For edgeR calls, the thresholds were a false discovery rate-adjusted p below 0.01 and a log2 fold-change of 1. As an exploratory analysis of dynamics, max-normalized trajectories of the 1000 most abundant clonotypes were examined by PCA with hierarchical clustering. Separately sequenced CD4+ and CD8+ repertoires were used to assign a CD4 or CD8 phenotype to each responding clone. TCRdb passed the public sequencing reads through fastp at Q25 and MiXCR, retaining productive beta sequences. Rows with a matching CDR3 protein are joined into one entry that keeps the most common DNA and genes. The V and J calls come from TCRdb's annotation, not from the publication. The sample table lists some 70,000 distinct CDR3 sequences, 16% of them with a count of one. Of the sample, around 31% falls within the top ten clones.

The data originate from a study of T-cell memory formation after mild COVID-19 (dated by TCRdb to the early 2020s). About the study as a whole: Most TCR sequence clusters were specific to one of the two donors. The cohort comprised two young, previously healthy adult volunteers, one female and one male. In two donors, T-cell clones that expanded and contracted after mild COVID-19 were tracked by sequencing TCRalpha and TCRbeta repertoires over time. Results the study describes overall, beyond this receptor: Contracting CD4+ clones were found mainly in CM and EM memory subsets, while CD8+ clones were enriched in EMRA. The study included only a couple of mild cases, and larger cohorts that include severe cases with pre-infection samples were judged to be necessary. Some responding clones were detected in pre-infection memory, which suggested that pre-existing cross-reactive memory T cells had joined the SARS-CoV-2 response. Whether the second-wave clones peaking on day 37 were SARS-CoV-2 specific was not confirmed. Clones contracting from day 15 to 85 had balanced CD4/CD8 phenotypes, while a second wave expanding from day 15 to 37 was biased towards CD4+.

Reading the germline V gene (reference sequence) gives CDR1 DFQATT and CDR2 SNEGSKA. The CDR3 starts with the cysteine, ends with the phenylalanine, and has 12 residues. The DNA shown is the 36-base CDR3, in frame from base 1. V is shortened by 1 base, J by 5 bases, and the region joining them spans 9 bases. PBMCs were isolated by Ficoll-Paque density gradient centrifugation. Input material: PBMCs or a T cell subset sorted from them (not recorded which). The clonotype was recovered from an adult woman who had mild COVID-19 (a few samples of this study predate the infection). The sample titles of this study are shuffled in the database, so cell type and time point are left out; the donor was told from shared clones. The V and J genes are TRBV20-1 and TRBJ2-7; no D gene is confidently identified. The nucleotide sequence is TGCAGTGCTAGAGTCGGTGGGCACGAGCAGTACTTC. It translates to CSARVGGHEQYF.